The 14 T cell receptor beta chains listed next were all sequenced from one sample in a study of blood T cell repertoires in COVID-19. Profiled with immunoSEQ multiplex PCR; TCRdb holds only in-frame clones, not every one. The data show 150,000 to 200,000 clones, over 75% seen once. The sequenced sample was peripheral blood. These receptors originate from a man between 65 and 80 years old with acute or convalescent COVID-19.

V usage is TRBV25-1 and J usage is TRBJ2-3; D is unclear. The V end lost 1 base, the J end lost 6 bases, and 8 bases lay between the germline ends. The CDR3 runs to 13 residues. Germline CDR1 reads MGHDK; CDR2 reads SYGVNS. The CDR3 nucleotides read TGTGCCAGCAGTGAATCTGGCCCCGATACGCAGTATTTT. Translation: CASSESGPDTQYF.

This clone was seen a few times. DNA of the CDR3: TGTGCCAGCAGCGTTGACAGGGCAAACAATGAGCAGTTCTTC. Translated, it gives CASSVDRANNEQFF. The V gene is TRBV9, the J gene TRBJ2-1, with TRBD1 matching over 7 bases. Trimming took 2 bases from V and 5 from J; bases not matched to a gene: 4. CDR1 SGDLS and CDR2 YYNGEE come from the germline V gene. The CDR3 length is 14 residues.

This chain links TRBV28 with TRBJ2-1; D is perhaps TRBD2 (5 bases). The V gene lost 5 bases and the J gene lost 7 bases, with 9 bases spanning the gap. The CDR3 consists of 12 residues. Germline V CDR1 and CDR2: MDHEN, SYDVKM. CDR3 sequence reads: CASSPRTNEQFF. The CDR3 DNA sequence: TGTGCCAGCAGTCCTAGGACTAATGAGCAGTTCTTC.

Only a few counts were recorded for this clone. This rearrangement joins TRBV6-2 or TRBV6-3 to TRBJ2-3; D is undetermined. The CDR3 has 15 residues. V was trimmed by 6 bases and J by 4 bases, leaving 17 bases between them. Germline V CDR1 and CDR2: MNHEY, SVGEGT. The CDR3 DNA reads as TGTGCCAGCAGCCACTCAGGAACACAGTCAGATACGCAGTATTTT. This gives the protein CASSHSGTQSDTQYF.

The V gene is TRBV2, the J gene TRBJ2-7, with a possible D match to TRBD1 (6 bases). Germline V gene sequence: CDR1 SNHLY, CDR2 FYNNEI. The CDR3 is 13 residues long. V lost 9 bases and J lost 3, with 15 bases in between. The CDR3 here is CAREDSQGYEQYF. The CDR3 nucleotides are TGTGCCAGAGAGGACAGTCAGGGCTACGAGCAGTACTTC.

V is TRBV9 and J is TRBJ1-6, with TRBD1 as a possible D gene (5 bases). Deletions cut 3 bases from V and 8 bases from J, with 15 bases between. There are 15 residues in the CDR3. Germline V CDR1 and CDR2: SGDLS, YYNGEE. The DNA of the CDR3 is TGTGCCAGCAGCGGAGGACATGCGGGGCATTCACCCCTCCACTTT. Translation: CASSGGHAGHSPLHF.

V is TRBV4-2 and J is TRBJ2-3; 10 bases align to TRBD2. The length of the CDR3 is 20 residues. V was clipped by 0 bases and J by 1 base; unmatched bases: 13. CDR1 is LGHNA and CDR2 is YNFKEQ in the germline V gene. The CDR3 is CASSQDRSSGGKVRTDTQYF. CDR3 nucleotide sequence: TGTGCCAGCAGCCAAGATCGCTCTAGCGGGGGTAAGGTACGCACAGATACGCAGTATTTT.

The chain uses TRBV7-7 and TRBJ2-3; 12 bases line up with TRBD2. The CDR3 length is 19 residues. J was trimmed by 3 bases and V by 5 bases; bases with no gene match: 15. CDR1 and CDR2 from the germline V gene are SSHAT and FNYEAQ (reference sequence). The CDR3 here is CASSEGTSGRRSGTDTQYF. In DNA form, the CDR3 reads TGTGCCAGCAGCGAGGGGACTAGCGGGCGACGCAGCGGGACAGATACGCAGTATTTT.

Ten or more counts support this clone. The CDR3 reads CASSLGVGSGATQYF. CDR3 DNA: TGCGCCAGCAGCTTGGGTGTGGGTAGCGGGGCCACGCAGTATTTT. J is TRBJ2-3 and V is TRBV5-1; 8 nucleotides line up with TRBD2. Trimming at V came to 0 bases and at J to 9 bases, leaving 9 bases not matched to a gene. The CDR3 sequence is 15 residues long. Germline V gene lookup returns CDR1 SGHRS and CDR2 YFSETQ.

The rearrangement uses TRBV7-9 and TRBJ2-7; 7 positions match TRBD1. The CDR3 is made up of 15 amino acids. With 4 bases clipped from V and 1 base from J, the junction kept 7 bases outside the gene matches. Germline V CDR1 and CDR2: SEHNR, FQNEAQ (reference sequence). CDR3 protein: CASSSQGLLSYEQYF. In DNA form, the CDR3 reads TGTGCCAGCAGCTCACAGGGGCTACTTTCCTACGAGCAGTACTTC.

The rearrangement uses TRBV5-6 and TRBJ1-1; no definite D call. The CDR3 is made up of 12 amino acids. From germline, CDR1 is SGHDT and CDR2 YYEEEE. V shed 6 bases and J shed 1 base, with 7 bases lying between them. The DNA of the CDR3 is TGTGCCAGCAACTCGGGGAACACTGAAGCTTTCTTT. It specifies CASNSGNTEAFF.

CDR3 bases: TGTGCCAGCAGCCAACCATCTAGCGGGGTCTACAATGAGCAGTTCTTC. Protein sequence: CASSQPSSGVYNEQFF. The V gene is TRBV3-1 (or the pseudogene TRBV3-2), the J gene TRBJ2-1, with 9 positions matching TRBD2. CDR3 length: 16 residues. Germline assignment: CDR1 LGHDT and CDR2 YNNKEL (reference sequence). V shed 2 bases, J shed 3 bases, and the junction held 5 bases outside the gene matches.

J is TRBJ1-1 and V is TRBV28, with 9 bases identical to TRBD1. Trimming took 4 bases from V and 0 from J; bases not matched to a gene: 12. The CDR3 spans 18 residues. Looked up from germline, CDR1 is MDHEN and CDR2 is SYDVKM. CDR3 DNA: TGTGCCAGCAGTTATGCGGGACAGGGTCGGGGTTTGAACACTGAAGCTTTCTTT. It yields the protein CASSYAGQGRGLNTEAFF. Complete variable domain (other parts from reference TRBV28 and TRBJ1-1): DVKVTQSSRYLVKRTGEKVFLECVQDMDHENMFWYRQDPGLGLRLIYFSYDVKMKEKGDIPEGYSVSREKKERFSLILESASTNQTSMYLCASSYAGQGRGLNTEAFFGQGTRLTVV.

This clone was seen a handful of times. CDR3 in DNA: TGTGCCAGCTCACTACAGAAGAACACCGGGGAGCTGTTTTTT. It translates to CASSLQKNTGELFF. The V call is TRBV18, the J call TRBJ2-2; D uncertain. Germline-derived CDR1 and CDR2 are KGHSH and LQKENI. With 4 bases removed from V and 1 base from J, the gap between germline ends came to 7 bases. The CDR3 totals 14 residues.